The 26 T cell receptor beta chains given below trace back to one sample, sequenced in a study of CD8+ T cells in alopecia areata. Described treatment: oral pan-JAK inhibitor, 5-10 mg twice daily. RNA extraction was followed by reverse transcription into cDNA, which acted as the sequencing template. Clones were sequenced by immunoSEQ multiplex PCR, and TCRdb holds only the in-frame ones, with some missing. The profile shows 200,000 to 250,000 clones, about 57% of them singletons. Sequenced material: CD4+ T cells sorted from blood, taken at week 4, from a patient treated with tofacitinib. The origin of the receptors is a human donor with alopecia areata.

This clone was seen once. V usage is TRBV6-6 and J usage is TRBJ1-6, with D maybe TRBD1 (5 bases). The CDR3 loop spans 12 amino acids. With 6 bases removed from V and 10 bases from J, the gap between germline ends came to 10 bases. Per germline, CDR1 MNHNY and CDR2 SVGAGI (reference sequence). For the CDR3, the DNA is TGTGCCAGCAGACCCAGGGAATCACCCCTCCACTTT. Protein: CASRPRESPLHF.

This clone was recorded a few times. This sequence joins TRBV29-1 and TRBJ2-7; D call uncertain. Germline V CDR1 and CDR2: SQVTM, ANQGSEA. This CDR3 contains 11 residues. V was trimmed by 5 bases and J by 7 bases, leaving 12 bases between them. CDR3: CSVRRSQEQYF. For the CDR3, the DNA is TGCAGCGTTAGGCGGTCTCAAGAGCAGTACTTC.

For the CDR3, the DNA is TGTGCCAGCAGCTTAGGGACTAAGCTTTACACCGGGGAGCTGTTTTTT. Protein: CASSLGTKLYTGELFF. This rearrangement joins TRBV7-2 to TRBJ2-2; D may be TRBD2 (6 bases). Germline CDR1 SGHTA, CDR2 FQGNSA. The CDR3 totals 16 residues. Between the trimmed V and J ends, which lost 1 base and 3 bases, there was a span of 12 bases.

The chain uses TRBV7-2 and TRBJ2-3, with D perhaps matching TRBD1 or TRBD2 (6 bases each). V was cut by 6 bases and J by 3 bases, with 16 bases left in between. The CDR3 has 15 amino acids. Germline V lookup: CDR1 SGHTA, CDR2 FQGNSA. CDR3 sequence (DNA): TGTGCCAGCAGTCCGAGAGGGGGGAGGACAGATACGCAGTATTTT. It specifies CASSPRGGRTDTQYF.

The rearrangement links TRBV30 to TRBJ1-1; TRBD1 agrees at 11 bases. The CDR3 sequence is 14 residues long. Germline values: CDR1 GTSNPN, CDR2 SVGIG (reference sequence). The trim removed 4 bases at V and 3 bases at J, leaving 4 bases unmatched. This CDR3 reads CAWTWGQGDTEAFF. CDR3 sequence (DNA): TGTGCCTGGACATGGGGACAGGGGGACACTGAAGCTTTCTTT.

The CDR3 protein is CASSSKHGTEAFF. In DNA, the CDR3 is TGTGCCAGCTCATCGAAACACGGCACTGAAGCTTTCTTT. The chain is built from TRBV18 and TRBJ1-1; D not certain. This CDR3 comprises 13 residues. Germline V CDR1 and CDR2: KGHSH, LQKENI. The ends were cut back, 5 bases at V and 4 bases at J, with 11 bases in the middle.

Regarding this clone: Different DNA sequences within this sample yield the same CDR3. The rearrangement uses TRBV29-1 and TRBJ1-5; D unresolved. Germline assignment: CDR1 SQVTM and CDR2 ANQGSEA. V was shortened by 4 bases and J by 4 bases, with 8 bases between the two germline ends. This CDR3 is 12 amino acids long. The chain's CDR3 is CSVGGVNQPQHF. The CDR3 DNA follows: TGCAGCGTTGGAGGTGTAAATCAGCCCCAGCATTTT.

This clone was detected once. Here the CDR3 DNA reads TGTGCCTGGAATCACAGGGTAGCTGGGGCCAACGTCCTGACTTTC. Protein: CAWNHRVAGANVLTF. This chain connects TRBV30 to TRBJ2-6, with a tentative D call TRBD1 (6 bases). Per the germline V gene, CDR1 is GTSNPN and CDR2 is SVGIG (reference sequence). V was clipped by 4 bases and J by 2 bases, with 12 bases between them. The CDR3 runs 15 residues.

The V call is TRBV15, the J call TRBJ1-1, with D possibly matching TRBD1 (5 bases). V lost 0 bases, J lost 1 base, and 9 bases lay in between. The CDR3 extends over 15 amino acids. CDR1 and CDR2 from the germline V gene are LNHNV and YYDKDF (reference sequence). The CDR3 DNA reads TGTGCCACCAGCAGAGATCCCAGGGCGAACACTGAAGCTTTCTTT. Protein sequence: CATSRDPRANTEAFF.

CDR3 sequence reads: CASTDYRAEETQYF. As DNA, the CDR3 is TGCGCCAGCACTGACTACCGAGCTGAAGAGACCCAGTACTTC. The chain links TRBV5-1 to TRBJ2-5; D might be TRBD2 (5 bases). V lost 6 bases, J lost 3 bases, and 15 bases lay in between. CDR1 and CDR2 from the germline V gene are SGHRS and YFSETQ. The CDR3 totals 14 residues.

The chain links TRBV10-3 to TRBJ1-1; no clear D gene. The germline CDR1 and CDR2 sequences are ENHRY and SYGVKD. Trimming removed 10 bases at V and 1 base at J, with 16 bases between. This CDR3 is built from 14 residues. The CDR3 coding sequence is TGTGCCACCACCGAGTTACGGGAGAACACTGAAGCTTTCTTT. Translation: CATTELRENTEAFF.

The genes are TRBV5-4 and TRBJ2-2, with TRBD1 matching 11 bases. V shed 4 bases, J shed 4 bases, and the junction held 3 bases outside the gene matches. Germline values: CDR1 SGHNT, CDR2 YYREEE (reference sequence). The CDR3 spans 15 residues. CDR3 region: CASSVGQGGTGELFF. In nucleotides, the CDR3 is TGTGCCAGCAGCGTGGGACAGGGGGGCACCGGGGAGCTGTTTTTT.

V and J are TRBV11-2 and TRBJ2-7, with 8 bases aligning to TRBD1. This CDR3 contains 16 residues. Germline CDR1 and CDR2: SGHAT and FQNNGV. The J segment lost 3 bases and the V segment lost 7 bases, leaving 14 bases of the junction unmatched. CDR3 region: CASTRTGTSLIYEQYF. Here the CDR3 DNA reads TGTGCCAGCACCCGGACAGGGACTTCTCTCATCTACGAGCAGTACTTC. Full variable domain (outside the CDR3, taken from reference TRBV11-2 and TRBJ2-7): EAGVAQSPRYKIIEKRQSVAFWCNPISGHATLYWYQQILGQGPKLLIQFQNNGVVDDSQLPKDRFSAERLKGVDSTLKIQPAKLEDSAVYLCASTRTGTSLIYEQYFGPGTRLTVT.

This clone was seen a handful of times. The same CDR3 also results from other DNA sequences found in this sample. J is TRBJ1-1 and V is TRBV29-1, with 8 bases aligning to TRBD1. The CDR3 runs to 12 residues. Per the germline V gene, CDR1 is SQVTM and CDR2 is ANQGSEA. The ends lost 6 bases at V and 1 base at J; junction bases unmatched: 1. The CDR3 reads CSVGQGNTEAFF. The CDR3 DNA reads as TGCAGCGTAGGACAGGGGAACACTGAAGCTTTCTTT.

DNA for the CDR3: TGCGCCAGCAGCTTGGGACAGGGGCGAAGGGCACCCCTCCACTTT. Protein product: CASSLGQGRRAPLHF. V gene TRBV5-1 combines with J gene TRBJ1-6; 8 bases line up with TRBD1. Trimming removed 0 bases from V and 11 bases from J; junction bases left unmatched: 7. The CDR3 has 15 amino acids. Germline V gives CDR1 SGHRS, CDR2 YFSETQ. Drawing the rest from reference TRBV5-1 and TRBJ1-6, the complete variable domain is KAGVTQTPRYLIKTRGQQVTLSCSPISGHRSVSWYQQTPGQGLQFLFEYFSETQRNKGNFPGRFSGRQFSNSRSEMNVSTLELGDSALYLCASSLGQGRRAPLHFGNGTRLTVT.

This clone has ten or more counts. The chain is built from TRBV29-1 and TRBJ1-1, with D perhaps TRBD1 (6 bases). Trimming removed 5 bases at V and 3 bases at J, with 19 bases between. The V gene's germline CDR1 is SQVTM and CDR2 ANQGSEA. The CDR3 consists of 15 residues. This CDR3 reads CSVFRPGHFYTEAFF. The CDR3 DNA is TGCAGCGTTTTCCGACCGGGACATTTTTACACTGAAGCTTTCTTT.

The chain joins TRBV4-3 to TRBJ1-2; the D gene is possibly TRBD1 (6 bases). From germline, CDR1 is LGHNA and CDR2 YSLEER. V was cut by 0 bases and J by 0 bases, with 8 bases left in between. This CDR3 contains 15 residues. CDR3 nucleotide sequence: TGCGCCAGCAGCCAAGAGGGGGCAGCTAACTATGGCTACACCTTC. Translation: CASSQEGAANYGYTF.

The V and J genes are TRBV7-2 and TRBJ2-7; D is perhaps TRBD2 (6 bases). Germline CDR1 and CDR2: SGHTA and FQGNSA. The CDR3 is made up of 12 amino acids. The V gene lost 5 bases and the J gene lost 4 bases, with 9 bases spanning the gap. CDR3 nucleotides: TGTGCCAGCAGCGAACGGGGGTACGAGCAGTACTTC. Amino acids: CASSERGYEQYF.

The CDR3 DNA reads TGTGCCAGCAGTGGCGGAGGAGCTAATCAGCCCCAGCATTTT. This gives the protein CASSGGGANQPQHF. The rearrangement uses TRBV25-1 and TRBJ1-5, with unresolved D. Germline-derived CDR1 and CDR2 are MGHDK and SYGVNS. CDR3 length equals 14 residues. The V end lost 4 bases, the J end lost 4 bases, and 11 bases lay between the germline ends.

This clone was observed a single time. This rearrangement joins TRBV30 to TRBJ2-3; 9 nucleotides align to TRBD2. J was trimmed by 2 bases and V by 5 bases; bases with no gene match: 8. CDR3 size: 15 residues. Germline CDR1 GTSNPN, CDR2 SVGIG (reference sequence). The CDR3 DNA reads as TGTGCCTGGGGCCCGCTAGCGGGGATCACAGATACGCAGTATTTT. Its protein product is CAWGPLAGITDTQYF.

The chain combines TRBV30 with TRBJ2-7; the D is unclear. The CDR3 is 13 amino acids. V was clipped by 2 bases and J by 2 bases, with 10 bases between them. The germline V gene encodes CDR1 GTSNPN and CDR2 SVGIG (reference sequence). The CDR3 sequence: CAWSHTRTYEQYF. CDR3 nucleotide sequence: TGTGCCTGGAGTCATACGAGAACCTACGAGCAGTACTTC.

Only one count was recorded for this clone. The DNA of the CDR3 is TGCAGCGGAACCGGGACAGGGCTGACTGAAGCTTTCTTT. Translated, it gives CSGTGTGLTEAFF. V and J are TRBV29-1 and TRBJ1-1; 9 bases align to TRBD1. The ends lost 7 bases at V and 5 bases at J; junction bases unmatched: 8. CDR1 is SQVTM and CDR2 is ANQGSEA in the germline V gene. The CDR3 length is 13 residues.

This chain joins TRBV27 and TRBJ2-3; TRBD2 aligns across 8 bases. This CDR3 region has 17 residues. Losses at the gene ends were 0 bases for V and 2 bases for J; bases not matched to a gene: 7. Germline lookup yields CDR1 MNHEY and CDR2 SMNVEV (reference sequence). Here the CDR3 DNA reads TGTGCCAGCAGTTTATCGATTAGCGGGGCTTCCACAGATACGCAGTATTTT. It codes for CASSLSISGASTDTQYF.

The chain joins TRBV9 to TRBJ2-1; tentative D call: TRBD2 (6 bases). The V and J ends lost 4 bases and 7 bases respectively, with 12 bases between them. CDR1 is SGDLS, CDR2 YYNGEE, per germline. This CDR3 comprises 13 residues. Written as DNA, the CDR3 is TGTGCCAGCAGCCCGCTAGCGATGAATGAGCAGTTCTTC. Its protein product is CASSPLAMNEQFF.

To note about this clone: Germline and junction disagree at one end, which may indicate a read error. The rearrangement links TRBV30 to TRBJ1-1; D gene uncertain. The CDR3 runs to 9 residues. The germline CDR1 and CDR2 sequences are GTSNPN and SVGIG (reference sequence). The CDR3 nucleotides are TGTGCCTGGAACAAACACGGTCTCTTT. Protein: CAWNKHGLF.

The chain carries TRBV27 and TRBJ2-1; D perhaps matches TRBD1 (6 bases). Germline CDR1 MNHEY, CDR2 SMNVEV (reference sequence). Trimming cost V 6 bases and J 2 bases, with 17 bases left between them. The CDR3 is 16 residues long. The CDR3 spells CASSLRVGAPYNEQFF. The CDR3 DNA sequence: TGTGCCAGCAGCCTCCGCGTGGGGGCTCCCTACAATGAGCAGTTCTTC.